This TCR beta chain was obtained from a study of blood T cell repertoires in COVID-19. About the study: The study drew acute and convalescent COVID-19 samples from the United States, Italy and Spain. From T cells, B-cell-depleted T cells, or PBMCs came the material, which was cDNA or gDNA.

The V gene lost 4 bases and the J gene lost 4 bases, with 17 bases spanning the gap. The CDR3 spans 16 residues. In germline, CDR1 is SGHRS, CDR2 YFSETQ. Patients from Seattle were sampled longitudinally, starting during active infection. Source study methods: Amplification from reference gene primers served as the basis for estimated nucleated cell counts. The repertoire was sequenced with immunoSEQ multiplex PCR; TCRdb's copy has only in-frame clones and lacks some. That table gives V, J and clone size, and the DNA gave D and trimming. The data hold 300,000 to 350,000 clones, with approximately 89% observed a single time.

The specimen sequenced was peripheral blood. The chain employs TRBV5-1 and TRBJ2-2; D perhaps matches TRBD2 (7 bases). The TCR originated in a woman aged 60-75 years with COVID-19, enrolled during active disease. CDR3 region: CASSDSSRGGTGELFF. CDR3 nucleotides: TGCGCCAGCAGCGACTCTTCGAGGGGGGGCACCGGGGAGCTGTTTTTT.